This TCR beta chain stems from a study of shared clonotypes between healthy human individuals. Comment on this clone: Its specificity is unknown.

General study results and limits: Generation probability values for non-shared clonotypes were lower than those for clonotypes shared by all four donors. A handful of donors showed sharing of approximately 4.7% of naive CD4 clonotypes. It was anticipated that sequencing depth would influence how many clonotypes donors shared.

Researchers ran the assay at a deep level. Clones were read by immunoSEQ multiplex PCR, and TCRdb kept only the in-frame ones, dropping some. The table lists hundreds of thousands of clones, around 92% of them singletons. The CDR3 runs 8 residues. The V gene lost 6 bases and the J gene lost 15 bases, with 7 bases spanning the gap. Germline-derived CDR1 and CDR2 are SGDLS and YYNGEE. Naive-designated CD8 cells lacked CD45RO, were positively enriched for CCR7, and omitted terminally differentiated effector memory CD45RA+ cells. The receptor's source is a man younger than 40 in good health. V and J are TRBV9 and TRBJ2-1; D gene ambiguous. Source material: naive CD8+ T cells sorted from blood. The CDR3 region is CASTPGFF. The DNA of the CDR3 is TGTGCCAGCACGCCCGGGTTCTTC.